The present T cell receptor (beta chain) was sequenced within a study of blood T cell repertoires in COVID-19. Study-level background: Researchers got acute and convalescent COVID-19 samples from the United States, Italy and Spain. PBMCs, B-cell-depleted T cells, or T cells provided the cDNA or gDNA that made up the material.

In Seattle, patients joined the study during active infection and were tracked longitudinally. J gave up 4 bases and V 5 bases, and 10 bases lay outside the gene matches. Germline assignment: CDR1 MNHEY and CDR2 SVGAGI. The CDR3 loop spans 15 amino acids. Per the authors' pipeline: Reference gene primer amplification yielded estimated nucleated cell counts. Using immunoSEQ multiplex PCR, the repertoire was profiled, and TCRdb retains in-frame clones only, with some absent. D and trimming were read from the DNA, whereas the V and J calls and clone size are those reported in that table. Of 150,000 to 200,000 clones listed, approximately 87% are singletons.

Sequenced sample: peripheral blood. The gene calls are TRBV6-5 and TRBJ1-1; 7 bases are shared with TRBD1. The TCR was taken from a woman in her sixties or seventies with COVID-19, enrolled during active disease. CDR3 coding DNA: TGTGCCAGCAGTCGACCGACAGGGATGGGCACTGAAGCTTTCTTT. Translation: CASSRPTGMGTEAFF.